The T cell receptor beta chain described here comes from a study of CD8+CD57+ T cells in acquired aplastic anemia. Study overall: Recorded DNA amounts for sorted CD4+ and CD8+ cells had an average of around 3 ug.

Patients chosen for sequencing had CD8+CD57+ cells that had expanded, as shown by flow cytometry. Therapy had not been given to patients before blood sampling. As regards this clonotype: Its antigen is currently unknown.

Study observations and caveats: Patients and controls had CD8+ Simpson's diversity values that were not significantly distinct.

Trimming pared 4 bases from V and 2 bases from J, leaving 15 bases between. This CDR3 is built from 15 residues. CDR1 and CDR2 from the germline V gene are SGHKS and YYEKEE (reference sequence). Investigators profiled TCR beta VDJ and CDR3 from genomic DNA template. TCRdb reprocessed the reads with MiXCR, giving one entry per CDR3 protein. The repertoire holds 210,000 or so distinct CDR3 sequences, with roughly 50% as singletons. This sequence was found in a human donor with aplastic anemia. The specimen sequenced was sorted CD4+, CD8+, or CD8+CD57+ T cells (not recorded which) from PBMCs. The V and J genes are TRBV5-5 and TRBJ1-1; D is unclear. CDR3 region: CASSPVWGRNTEAFF. CDR3 DNA: TGTGCCAGCAGCCCCGTCTGGGGTAGAAACACTGAAGCTTTCTTT.